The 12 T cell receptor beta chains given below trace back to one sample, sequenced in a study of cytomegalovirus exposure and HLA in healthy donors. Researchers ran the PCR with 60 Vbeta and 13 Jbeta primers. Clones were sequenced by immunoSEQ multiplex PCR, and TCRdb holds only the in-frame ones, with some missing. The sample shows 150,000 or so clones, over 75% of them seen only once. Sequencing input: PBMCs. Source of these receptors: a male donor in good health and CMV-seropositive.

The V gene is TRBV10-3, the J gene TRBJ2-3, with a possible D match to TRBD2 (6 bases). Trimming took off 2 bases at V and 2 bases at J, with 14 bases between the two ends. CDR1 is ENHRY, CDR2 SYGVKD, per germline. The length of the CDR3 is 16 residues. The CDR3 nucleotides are TGTGCCATCAGTGAGGGAAGGCTAGCGATCACAGATACGCAGTATTTT. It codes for CAISEGRLAITDTQYF.

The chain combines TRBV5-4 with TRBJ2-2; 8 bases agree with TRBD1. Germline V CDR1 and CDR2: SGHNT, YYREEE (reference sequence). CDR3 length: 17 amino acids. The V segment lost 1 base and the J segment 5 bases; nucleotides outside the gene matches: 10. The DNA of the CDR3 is TGTGCCAGCAGCTTGTCGCCCCAGGGGGCTGGGACCGGGGAGCTGTTTTTT. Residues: CASSLSPQGAGTGELFF.

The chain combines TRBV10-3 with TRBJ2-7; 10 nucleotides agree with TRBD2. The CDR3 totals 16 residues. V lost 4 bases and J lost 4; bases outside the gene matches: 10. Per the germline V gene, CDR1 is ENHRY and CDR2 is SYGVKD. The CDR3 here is CAISGTTGTSAYEQYF. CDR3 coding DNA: TGTGCCATCAGTGGGACCACCGGGACTAGCGCTTACGAGCAGTACTTC.

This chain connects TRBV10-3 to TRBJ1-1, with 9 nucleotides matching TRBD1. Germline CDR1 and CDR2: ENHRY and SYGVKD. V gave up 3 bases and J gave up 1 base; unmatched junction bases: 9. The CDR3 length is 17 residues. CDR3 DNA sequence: TGTGCCATCAGTGACCTTTTACAGGGGGCGCAGAACACTGAAGCTTTCTTT. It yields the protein CAISDLLQGAQNTEAFF.

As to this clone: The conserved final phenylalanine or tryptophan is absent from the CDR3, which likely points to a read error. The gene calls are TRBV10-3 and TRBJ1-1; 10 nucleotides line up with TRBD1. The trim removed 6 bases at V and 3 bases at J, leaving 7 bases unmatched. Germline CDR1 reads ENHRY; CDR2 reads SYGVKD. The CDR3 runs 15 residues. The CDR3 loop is CAISRDGTGDTEAFI. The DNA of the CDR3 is TGTGCCATCAGCCGCGACGGGACAGGGGACACTGAAGCTTTCATT.

The CDR3 here is CASSPGQGTEAFF. The CDR3 nucleotides are TGCGCCAGCAGCCCTGGACAGGGCACTGAAGCTTTCTTT. This rearrangement joins TRBV5-1 to TRBJ1-1; 8 nucleotides match TRBD1. This CDR3 region has 13 residues. Losses at the gene ends were 4 bases for V and 4 bases for J; bases not matched to a gene: 3. The germline V gene encodes CDR1 SGHRS and CDR2 YFSETQ.

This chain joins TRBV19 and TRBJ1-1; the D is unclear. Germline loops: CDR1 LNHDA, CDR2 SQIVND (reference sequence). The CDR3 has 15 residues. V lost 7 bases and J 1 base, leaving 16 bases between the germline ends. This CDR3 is CASTAGRGRNTEAFF. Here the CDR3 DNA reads TGTGCCAGTACGGCGGGTCGGGGAAGGAACACTGAAGCTTTCTTT.

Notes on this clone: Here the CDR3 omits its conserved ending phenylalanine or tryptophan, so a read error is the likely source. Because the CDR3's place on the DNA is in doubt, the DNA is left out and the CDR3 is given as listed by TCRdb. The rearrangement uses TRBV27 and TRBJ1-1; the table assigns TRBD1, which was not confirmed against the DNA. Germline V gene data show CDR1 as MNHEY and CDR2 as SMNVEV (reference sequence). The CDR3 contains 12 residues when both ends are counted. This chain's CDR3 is CASWQGASPAVV.

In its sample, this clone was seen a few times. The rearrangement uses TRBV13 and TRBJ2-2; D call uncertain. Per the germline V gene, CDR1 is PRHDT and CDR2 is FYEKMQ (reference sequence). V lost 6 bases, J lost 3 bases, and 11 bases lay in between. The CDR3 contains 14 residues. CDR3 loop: CASSSYQDTGELFF. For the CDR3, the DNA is TGTGCCAGCAGTTCCTATCAAGACACCGGGGAGCTGTTTTTT.

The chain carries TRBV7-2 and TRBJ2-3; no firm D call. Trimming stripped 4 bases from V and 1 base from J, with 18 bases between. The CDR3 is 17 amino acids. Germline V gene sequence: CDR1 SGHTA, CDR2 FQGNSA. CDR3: CASSSPRLQQGTDTQYF. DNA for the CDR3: TGTGCCAGCAGCTCCCCCCGCCTTCAGCAGGGCACAGATACGCAGTATTTT.

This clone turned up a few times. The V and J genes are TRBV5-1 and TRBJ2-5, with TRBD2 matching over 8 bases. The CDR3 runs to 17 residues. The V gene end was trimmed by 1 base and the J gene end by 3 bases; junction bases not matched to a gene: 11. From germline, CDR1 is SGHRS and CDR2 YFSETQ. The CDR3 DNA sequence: TGCGCCAGCAGCTTGTGGGCCCTAGATAGCGGGGAAGAGACCCAGTACTTC. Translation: CASSLWALDSGEETQYF.

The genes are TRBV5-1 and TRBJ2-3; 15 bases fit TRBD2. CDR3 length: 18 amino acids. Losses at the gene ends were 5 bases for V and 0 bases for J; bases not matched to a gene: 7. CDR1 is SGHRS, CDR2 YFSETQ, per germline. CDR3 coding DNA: TGCGCCAGCAGAGAAACCGGGACTAGCGGGGGGAGCACAGATACGCAGTATTTT. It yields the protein CASRETGTSGGSTDTQYF.